Listed here are 17 T cell receptor beta chains from one sample, sequenced in a study of cytomegalovirus exposure and HLA in healthy donors. The primer mix had 60 Vbeta and 13 Jbeta primers. Repertoires were generated with immunoSEQ multiplex PCR, while TCRdb's copy carries only in-frame clones and drops some. The sample records over 200,000 clones, roughly 90% being singletons. The source material was PBMCs. The receptors here all came from a woman between 18 and 30 years old in good health and CMV-seronegative.

The V and J genes are TRBV5-4 and TRBJ1-4; D is perhaps TRBD1 (6 bases). Trimming pared 4 bases from V and 2 bases from J, leaving 18 bases between. This CDR3 has 17 residues. Germline assignment: CDR1 SGHNT and CDR2 YYREEE (reference sequence). CDR3 protein: CASSRNPGEGTNEKLFF. The CDR3 DNA reads TGTGCCAGCAGCCGCAACCCAGGGGAAGGTACTAATGAAAAACTGTTTTTT.

This chain's CDR3 is CASSEALRSGANVLTF. Here the CDR3 DNA reads TGTGCCAGCAGTGAAGCGTTGCGCTCTGGGGCCAACGTCCTGACTTTC. The V call is TRBV2, the J call TRBJ2-6; D is uncertain. Per germline, CDR1 SNHLY and CDR2 FYNNEI. There are 16 residues in the CDR3. Trimming shortened V by 0 bases and J by 0 bases, and 6 bases separated the two germline ends.

The chain combines TRBV7-2 with TRBJ2-5; 15 bases map to TRBD2. CDR1 and CDR2 from the germline V gene are SGHTA and FQGNSA. Unmatched junction bases numbered 8, after V lost 0 bases and J lost 6 bases. The CDR3 covers 18 residues. Here the CDR3 reads CASSLALRTSGGAKTQYF. For the CDR3, the DNA is TGTGCCAGCAGCTTAGCCTTGAGGACTAGCGGGGGGGCGAAGACCCAGTACTTC.

The chain couples TRBV5-1 to TRBJ2-3, with a weak D call TRBD1 (6 bases). Germline loops: CDR1 SGHRS, CDR2 YFSETQ. Trimming left V 4 bases short and J 2 bases short, with 23 bases between. The CDR3 runs to 18 residues. CDR3 sequence: CASSEGQLKSDLTDTQYF. DNA of the CDR3: TGCGCCAGCAGCGAGGGACAACTGAAATCTGACCTCACAGATACGCAGTATTTT.

This clone was counted a single time. The CDR3 spells CASKREESYNEQFF. CDR3 nucleotides: TGTGCCAGCAAGCGGGAGGAATCCTACAATGAGCAGTTCTTC. This chain joins TRBV6-4 and TRBJ2-1; 9 positions agree with TRBD2. CDR3 length equals 14 residues. V lost 7 bases to trimming and J lost 1 base; unmatched junction nucleotides: 2. Germline-derived CDR1 and CDR2 are MRHNA and SNTAGT.

In this sample, this clone turned up once. This sequence joins TRBV7-8 and TRBJ2-3; TRBD1 matches at 8 bases. Trimming took 3 bases from V and 4 from J; bases not matched to a gene: 3. The CDR3 has 14 residues. Germline V gives CDR1 SGHVS, CDR2 FQNEAQ. The CDR3 loop reads CASSFDRGADTQYF. The CDR3 nucleotides read TGTGCCAGCAGCTTTGACAGGGGTGCAGATACGCAGTATTTT.

The V gene is TRBV5-1, the J gene TRBJ1-2; D may be TRBD1 (5 bases). V was trimmed by 2 bases and J by 0 bases, leaving 11 bases between them. CDR1 and CDR2 from the germline V gene are SGHRS and YFSETQ. The CDR3 length is 15 residues. In nucleotides, the CDR3 is TGCGCCAGCAGCTTAGTAGGGGAAGCTAACTATGGCTACACCTTC. Its protein is CASSLVGEANYGYTF.

The chain carries TRBV28 and TRBJ1-3; no clear D. The CDR3 is 13 amino acids. Between the trimmed V and J ends, which lost 8 bases and 4 bases, there was a span of 12 bases. Germline V gives CDR1 MDHEN, CDR2 SYDVKM. CDR3: CASGREAGNTIYF. Here the CDR3 DNA reads TGTGCCAGCGGGAGGGAAGCCGGAAACACCATATATTTT.

The chain has TRBV10-3 and TRBJ2-7; D is uncertain. The V and J ends lost 4 bases and 4 bases respectively, with 11 bases between them. The CDR3 has 13 amino acids. Germline CDR1 and CDR2: ENHRY and SYGVKD. This CDR3 is CAISVVDNYEQYF. In DNA form, the CDR3 reads TGTGCCATCAGTGTCGTTGACAATTACGAGCAGTACTTC.

The chain links TRBV7-2 to TRBJ2-3; D possibly corresponds to TRBD1 (6 bases). Germline V gene sequence: CDR1 SGHTA, CDR2 FQGNSA. Deletions cut 5 bases from V and 1 base from J, with 16 bases between. The length of the CDR3 is 16 residues. The chain's CDR3 is CASSKTGTPGTDTQYF. The DNA for the CDR3 is TGTGCCAGCAGCAAGACAGGAACCCCAGGCACAGATACGCAGTATTTT.

V and J are TRBV4-1 and TRBJ2-6; a possible D gene is TRBD2 (6 bases). This CDR3 is 14 amino acids long. Per germline, CDR1 MGHRA and CDR2 YSYEKL. Trimming left V 3 bases short and J 8 bases short, with 11 bases between. In nucleotides, the CDR3 is TGCGCCAGCAGCCAGATCGGGGGTCCCAACGTCCTGACTTTC. The encoded protein is CASSQIGGPNVLTF.

This clone has a handful of counts. The CDR3 sequence: CASSFEGVGKNIQYF. DNA for the CDR3: TGCGCCAGCAGCTTTGAAGGGGTTGGAAAAAACATTCAGTACTTC. The gene calls are TRBV5-1 and TRBJ2-4; weak D call: TRBD1 (5 bases). Germline CDR1 SGHRS, CDR2 YFSETQ. This CDR3 spans 15 amino acids. V lost 2 bases and J 4 bases, leaving 13 bases between the germline ends.

V usage is TRBV13 and J usage is TRBJ1-4, with D hard to call. Trimming took 3 bases from V and 7 from J, leaving 6 bases between them. The CDR3 covers 12 residues. Germline loops: CDR1 PRHDT, CDR2 FYEKMQ (reference sequence). CDR3 DNA: TGTGCCAGCAGCTTGGCGGGTGAAAAACTGTTTTTT. Protein: CASSLAGEKLFF.

The V gene is TRBV4-3, the J gene TRBJ1-2, with D uncertain. Trimming took 0 bases from V and 0 from J, leaving 14 bases between them. CDR3 size: 17 residues. Germline CDR1 reads LGHNA; CDR2 reads YSLEER. Here the CDR3 reads CASSQDFAGSTNYGYTF. The CDR3 DNA is TGCGCCAGCAGCCAAGATTTTGCGGGGAGTACTAACTATGGCTACACCTTC.

V gene TRBV19 combines with J gene TRBJ2-7, with 10 nucleotides matching TRBD1. Germline trimming cut 5 bases from V and 1 base from J; bases unmatched to any gene: 5. CDR1 is LNHDA and CDR2 is SQIVND in the germline V gene (reference sequence). The length of the CDR3 is 15 residues. Written as DNA, the CDR3 is TGTGCCAGTAGTGACCGGGACAGGGGTTCCTACGAGCAGTACTTC. Its translation: CASSDRDRGSYEQYF.

On this clone: An end of the junction does not agree with germline; a read error may underlie this. This chain links TRBV27 with TRBJ1-2; 9 bases fit TRBD1. Looked up from germline, CDR1 is MNHEY and CDR2 is SMNVEV (reference sequence). CDR3 length: 14 residues. The CDR3 region has the DNA TGTGCCAGCACCCGGACAGGGGACACCTATCGCTACACCTTC. Translated, it gives CASTRTGDTYRYTF.

Only one count was recorded for this clone. The chain has TRBV7-9 and TRBJ2-5, with 12 positions matching TRBD2. The length of the CDR3 is 15 residues. CDR1 SEHNR and CDR2 FQNEAQ come from the germline V gene (reference sequence). With V trimmed by 5 bases and J by 5 bases, 6 bases remained unmatched. CDR3 DNA sequence: TGTGCCAGCAGCCGACTAGCGGGGGACTGGGAGACCCAGTACTTC. Its translation is CASSRLAGDWETQYF. The whole variable domain, filled in from reference TRBV7-9 and TRBJ2-5, reads DTGVSQNPRHKITKRGQNVTFRCDPISEHNRLYWYRQTLGQGPEFLTYFQNEAQLEKSRLLSDRFSAERPKGSFSTLEIQRTEQGDSAMYLCASSRLAGDWETQYFGPGTRLLVL.